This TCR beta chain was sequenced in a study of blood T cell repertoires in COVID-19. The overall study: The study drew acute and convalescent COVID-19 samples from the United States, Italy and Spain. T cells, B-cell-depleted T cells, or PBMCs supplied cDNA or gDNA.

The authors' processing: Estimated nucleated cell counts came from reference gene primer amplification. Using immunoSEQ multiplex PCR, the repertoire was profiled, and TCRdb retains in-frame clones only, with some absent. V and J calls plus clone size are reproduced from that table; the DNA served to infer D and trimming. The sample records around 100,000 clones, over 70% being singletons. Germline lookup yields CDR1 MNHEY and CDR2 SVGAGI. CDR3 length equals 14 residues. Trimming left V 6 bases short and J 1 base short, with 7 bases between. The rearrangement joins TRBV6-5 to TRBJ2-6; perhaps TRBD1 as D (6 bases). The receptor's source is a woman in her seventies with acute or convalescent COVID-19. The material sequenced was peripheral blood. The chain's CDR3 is CASSRGSGANVLTF. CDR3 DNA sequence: TGTGCCAGCAGCAGGGGATCTGGGGCCAACGTCCTGACTTTC.